This paragraph reports one T cell receptor beta chain. Produced via immunoSEQ multiplex PCR; TCRdb's table is partial and in-frame only. The sample gives tens of thousands of clones, 96% of which show up once; roughly 0.3% is in the top ten. The data stem from a study of technical replicates of blood from a few donors. The CDR3 loop spans 15 amino acids. Trimming removed 1 base from V and 5 bases from J, with 13 bases in between. Germline V gene data show CDR1 as SGHDN and CDR2 as FVKESK. The chain carries TRBV14 and TRBJ2-3; D is possibly TRBD2 (5 bases). The receptor was isolated from a human donor in good health. Sequenced sample: T cells isolated from PBMCs. The CDR3 region is CASSQAGLSLDTQYF. In DNA form, the CDR3 reads TGTGCCAGCAGCCAAGCGGGGTTGTCGTTAGATACGCAGTATTTT.